This T cell receptor beta chain was sequenced for a study of blood T cell repertoires in COVID-19. This clone was detected once. Sequenced by immunoSEQ multiplex PCR; TCRdb stores in-frame clones only, minus some. The table has about 90,000 clones, 75% to 90% seen once. Germline trimming cut 3 bases from V and 4 bases from J; bases unmatched to any gene: 3. The germline CDR1 and CDR2 sequences are MNHNS and SASEGT. This CDR3 comprises 15 residues. This chain connects TRBV6-1 to TRBJ1-4; TRBD1 agrees at 9 bases. Sequenced: peripheral blood. The clonotype comes from a man older than 75 with acute or convalescent COVID-19. The DNA of the CDR3 is TGTGCCAGCAGTGAGGGACAGGGACTTAATGAAAAACTGTTTTTT. The encoded protein is CASSEGQGLNEKLFF.